This TCR beta chain was identified during a study of T cells after yellow fever vaccination. Findings and caveats of the study: Most primary-vaccination clones reappeared after the booster (less than 98% CD4, approximately 88% CD8).

Concerning this clonotype: The antigen is undetermined.

MiXCR was run by TCRdb on the 5' RACE reads, yielding one entry per CDR3 protein. The table records some 120,000 distinct CDR3 sequences, roughly 8.9% of them present only once. Germline values: CDR1 SEHNR, CDR2 FQNEAQ (reference sequence). The germline V and J ends were trimmed by 5 bases and 9 bases, with 14 bases remaining between them. This CDR3 is built from 13 residues. Material: CD8+ T cells sorted from PBMCs, obtained 45 days after the yellow fever booster vaccination. V is TRBV7-9 and J is TRBJ2-1, with D tentatively TRBD2 (5 bases). This TCR came from a man aged 25 to 40 who received the YFV17D yellow fever vaccine. CDR3 coding DNA: TGTGCCAGCAGCCCGGGGTGGGGTCTTGAGCAGTTCTTC. Protein: CASSPGWGLEQFF.